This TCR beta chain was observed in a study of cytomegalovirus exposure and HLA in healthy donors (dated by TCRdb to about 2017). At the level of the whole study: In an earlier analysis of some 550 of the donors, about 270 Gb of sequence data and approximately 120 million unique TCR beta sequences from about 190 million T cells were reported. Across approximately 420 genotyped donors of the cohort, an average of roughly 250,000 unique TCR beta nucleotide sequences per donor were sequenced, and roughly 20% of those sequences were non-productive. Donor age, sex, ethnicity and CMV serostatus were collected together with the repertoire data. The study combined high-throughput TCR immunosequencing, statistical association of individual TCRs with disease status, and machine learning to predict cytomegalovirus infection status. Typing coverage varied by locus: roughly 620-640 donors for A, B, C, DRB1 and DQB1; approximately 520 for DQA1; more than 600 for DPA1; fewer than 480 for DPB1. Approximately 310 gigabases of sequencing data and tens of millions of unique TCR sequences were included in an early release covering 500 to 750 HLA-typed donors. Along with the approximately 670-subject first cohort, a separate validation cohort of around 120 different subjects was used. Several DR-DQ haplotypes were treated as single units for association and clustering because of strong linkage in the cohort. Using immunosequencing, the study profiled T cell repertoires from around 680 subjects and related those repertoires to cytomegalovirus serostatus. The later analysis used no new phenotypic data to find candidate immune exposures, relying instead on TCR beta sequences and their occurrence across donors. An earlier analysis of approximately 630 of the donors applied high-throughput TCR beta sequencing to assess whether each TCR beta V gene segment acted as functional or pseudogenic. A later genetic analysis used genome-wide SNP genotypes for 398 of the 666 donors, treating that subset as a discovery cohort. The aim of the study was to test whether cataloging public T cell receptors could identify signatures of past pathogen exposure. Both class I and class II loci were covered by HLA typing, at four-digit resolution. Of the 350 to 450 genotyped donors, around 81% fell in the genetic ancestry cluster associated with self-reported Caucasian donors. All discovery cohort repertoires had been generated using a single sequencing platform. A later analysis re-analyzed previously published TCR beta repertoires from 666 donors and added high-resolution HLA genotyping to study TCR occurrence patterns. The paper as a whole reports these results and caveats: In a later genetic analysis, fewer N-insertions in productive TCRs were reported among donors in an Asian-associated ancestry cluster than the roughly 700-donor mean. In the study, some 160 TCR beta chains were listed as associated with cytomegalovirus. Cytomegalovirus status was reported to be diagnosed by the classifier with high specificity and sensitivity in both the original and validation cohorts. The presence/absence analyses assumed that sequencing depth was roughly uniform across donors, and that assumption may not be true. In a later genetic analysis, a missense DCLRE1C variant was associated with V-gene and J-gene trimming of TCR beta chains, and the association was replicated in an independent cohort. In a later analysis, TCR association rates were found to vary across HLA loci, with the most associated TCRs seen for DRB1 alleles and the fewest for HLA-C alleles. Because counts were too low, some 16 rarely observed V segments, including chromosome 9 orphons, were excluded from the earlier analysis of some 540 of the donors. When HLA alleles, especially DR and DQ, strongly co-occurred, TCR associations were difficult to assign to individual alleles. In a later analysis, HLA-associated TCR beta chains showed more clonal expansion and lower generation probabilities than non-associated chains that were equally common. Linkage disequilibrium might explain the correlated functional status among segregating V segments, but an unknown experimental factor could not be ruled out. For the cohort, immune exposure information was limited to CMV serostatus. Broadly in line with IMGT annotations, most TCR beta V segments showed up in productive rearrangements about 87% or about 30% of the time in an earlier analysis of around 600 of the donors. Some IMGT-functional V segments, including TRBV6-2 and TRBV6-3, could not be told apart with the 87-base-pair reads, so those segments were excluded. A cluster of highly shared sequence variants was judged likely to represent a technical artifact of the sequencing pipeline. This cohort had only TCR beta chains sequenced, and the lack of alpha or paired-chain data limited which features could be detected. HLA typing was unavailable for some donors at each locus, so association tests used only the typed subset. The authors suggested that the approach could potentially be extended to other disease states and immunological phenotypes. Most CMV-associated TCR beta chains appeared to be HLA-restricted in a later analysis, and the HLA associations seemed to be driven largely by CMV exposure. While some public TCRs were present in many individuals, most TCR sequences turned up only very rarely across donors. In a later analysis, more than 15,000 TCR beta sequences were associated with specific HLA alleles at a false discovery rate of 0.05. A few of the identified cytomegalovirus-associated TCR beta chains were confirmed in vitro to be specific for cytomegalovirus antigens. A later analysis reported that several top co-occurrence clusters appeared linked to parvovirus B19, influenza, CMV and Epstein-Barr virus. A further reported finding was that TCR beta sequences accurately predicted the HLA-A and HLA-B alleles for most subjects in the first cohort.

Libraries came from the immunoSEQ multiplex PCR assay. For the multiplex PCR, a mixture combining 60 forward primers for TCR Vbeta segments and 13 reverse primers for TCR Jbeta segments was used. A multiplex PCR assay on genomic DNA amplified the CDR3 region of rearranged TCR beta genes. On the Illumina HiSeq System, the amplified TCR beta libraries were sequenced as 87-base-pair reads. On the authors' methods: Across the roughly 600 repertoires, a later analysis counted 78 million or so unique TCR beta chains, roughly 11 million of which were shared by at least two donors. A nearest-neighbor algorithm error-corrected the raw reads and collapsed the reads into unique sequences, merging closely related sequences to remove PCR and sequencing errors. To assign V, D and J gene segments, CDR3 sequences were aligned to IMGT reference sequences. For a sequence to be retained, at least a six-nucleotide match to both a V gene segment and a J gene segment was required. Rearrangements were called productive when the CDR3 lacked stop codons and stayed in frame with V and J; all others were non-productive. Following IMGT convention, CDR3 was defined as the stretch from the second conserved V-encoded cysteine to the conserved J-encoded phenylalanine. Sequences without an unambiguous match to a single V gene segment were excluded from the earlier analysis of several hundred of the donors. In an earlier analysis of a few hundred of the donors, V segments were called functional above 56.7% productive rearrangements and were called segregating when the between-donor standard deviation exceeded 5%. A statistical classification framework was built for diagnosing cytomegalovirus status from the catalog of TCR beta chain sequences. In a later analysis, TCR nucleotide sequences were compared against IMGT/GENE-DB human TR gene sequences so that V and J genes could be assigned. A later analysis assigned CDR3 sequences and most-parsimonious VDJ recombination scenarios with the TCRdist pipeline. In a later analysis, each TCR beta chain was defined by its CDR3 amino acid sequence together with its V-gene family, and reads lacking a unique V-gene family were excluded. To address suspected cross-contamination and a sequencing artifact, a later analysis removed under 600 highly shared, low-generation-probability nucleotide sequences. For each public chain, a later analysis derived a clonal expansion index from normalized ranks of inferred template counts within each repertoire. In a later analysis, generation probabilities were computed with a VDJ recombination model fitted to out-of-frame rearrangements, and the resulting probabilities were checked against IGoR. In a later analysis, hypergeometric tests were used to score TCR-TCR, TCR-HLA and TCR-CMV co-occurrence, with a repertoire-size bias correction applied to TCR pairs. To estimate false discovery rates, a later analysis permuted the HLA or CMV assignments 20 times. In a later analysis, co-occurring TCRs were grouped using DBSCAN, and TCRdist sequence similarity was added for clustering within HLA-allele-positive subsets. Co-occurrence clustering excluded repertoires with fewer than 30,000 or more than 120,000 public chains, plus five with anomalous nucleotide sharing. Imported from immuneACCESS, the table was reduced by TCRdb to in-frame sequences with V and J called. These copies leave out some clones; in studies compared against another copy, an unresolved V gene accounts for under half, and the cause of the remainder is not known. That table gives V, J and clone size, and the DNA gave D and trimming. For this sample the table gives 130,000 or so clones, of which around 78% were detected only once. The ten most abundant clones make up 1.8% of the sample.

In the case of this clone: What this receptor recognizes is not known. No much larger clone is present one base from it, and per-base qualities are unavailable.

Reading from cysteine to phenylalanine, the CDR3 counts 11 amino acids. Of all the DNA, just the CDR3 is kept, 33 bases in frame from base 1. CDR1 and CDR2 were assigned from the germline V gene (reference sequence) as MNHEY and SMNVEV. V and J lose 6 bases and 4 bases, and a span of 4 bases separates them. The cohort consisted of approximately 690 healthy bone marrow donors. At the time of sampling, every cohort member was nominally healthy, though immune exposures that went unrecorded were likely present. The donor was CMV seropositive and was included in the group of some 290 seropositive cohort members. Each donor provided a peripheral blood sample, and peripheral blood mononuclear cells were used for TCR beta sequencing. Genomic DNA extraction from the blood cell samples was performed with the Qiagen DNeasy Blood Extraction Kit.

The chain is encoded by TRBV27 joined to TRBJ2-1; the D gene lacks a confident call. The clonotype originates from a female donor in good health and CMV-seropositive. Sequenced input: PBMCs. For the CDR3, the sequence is CASRLYNEQFF. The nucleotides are TGTGCCAGCAGACTGTACAATGAGCAGTTCTTC.